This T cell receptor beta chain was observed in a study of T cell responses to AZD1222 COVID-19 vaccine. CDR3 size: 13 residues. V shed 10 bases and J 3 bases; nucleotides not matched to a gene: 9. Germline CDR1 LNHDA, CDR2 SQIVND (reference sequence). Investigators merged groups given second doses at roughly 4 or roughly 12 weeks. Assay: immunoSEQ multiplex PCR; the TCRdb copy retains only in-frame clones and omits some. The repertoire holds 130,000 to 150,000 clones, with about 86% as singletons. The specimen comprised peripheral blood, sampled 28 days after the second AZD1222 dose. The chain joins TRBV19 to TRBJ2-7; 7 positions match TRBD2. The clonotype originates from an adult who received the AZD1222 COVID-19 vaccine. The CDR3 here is CATMGLPHYEQYF. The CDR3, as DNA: TGTGCCACTATGGGACTACCTCACTACGAGCAGTACTTC.